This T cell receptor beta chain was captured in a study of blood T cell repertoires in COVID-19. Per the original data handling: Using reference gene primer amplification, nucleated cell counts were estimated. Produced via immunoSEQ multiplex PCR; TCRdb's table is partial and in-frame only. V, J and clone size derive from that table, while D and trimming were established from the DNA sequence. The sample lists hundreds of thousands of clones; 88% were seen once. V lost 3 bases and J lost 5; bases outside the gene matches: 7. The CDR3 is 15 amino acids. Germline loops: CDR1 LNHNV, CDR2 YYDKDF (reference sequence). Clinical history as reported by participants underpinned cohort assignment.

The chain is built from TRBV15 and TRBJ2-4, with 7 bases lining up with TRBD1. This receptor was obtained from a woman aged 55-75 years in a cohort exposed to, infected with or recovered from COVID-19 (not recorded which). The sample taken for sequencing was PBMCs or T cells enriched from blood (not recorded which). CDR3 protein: CATSSPVTGQNIQYF. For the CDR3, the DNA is TGTGCCACCAGCAGCCCCGTGACAGGGCAAAACATTCAGTACTTC.